What follows are 16 T cell receptor beta chains derived from one specimen sequenced in a study of CD8 T cells in Susac syndrome. Random hexamers were used to reverse transcribe an amount of about 0.45 to 1 ug RNA. In TCRdb, the immunoSEQ multiplex PCR reads were re-called with MiXCR into one record per CDR3 protein. In the table there are some 100,000 distinct CDR3 sequences, approximately 95% of which are singletons. Sequencing used CD8+ T cells from PBMCs. These receptors all come from a human donor with Susac syndrome.

The table lists this clonotype with a count of one. The chain carries TRBV24-1 and TRBJ1-5, with D uncertain. V was shortened by 9 bases and J by 9 bases, with 8 bases between the two germline ends. Per the germline V gene, CDR1 is KGHDR and CDR2 is SFDVKD. This CDR3 is 10 amino acids long. CDR3 amino acids: CATAKWPQHF. CDR3 nucleotide sequence: TGTGCCACCGCTAAATGGCCCCAGCATTTT.

The CDR3 nucleotides are TGTGCCAGTGAGTCGCGGGAGAGAAATGAGCAGTTCTTC. Translation: CASESRERNEQFF. This chain links TRBV2 with TRBJ2-1, with 7 nucleotides matching TRBD2. After removal of 9 bases from V and 7 bases from J, the junction contained 9 bases not matched to a gene. Germline V lookup: CDR1 SNHLY, CDR2 FYNNEI. The CDR3 has 13 residues.

The genes are TRBV20-1 and TRBJ2-7; TRBD1 might be the D (6 bases). V lost 3 bases and J 1 base, leaving 16 bases between the germline ends. Germline values: CDR1 DFQATT, CDR2 SNEGSKA (reference sequence). This CDR3 contains 15 residues. CDR3 amino acids: CSASHRDTPSYEQYF. CDR3 DNA sequence: TGCAGTGCTAGTCACCGGGACACTCCTTCCTACGAGCAGTACTTC.

The V and J genes are TRBV12-3 or TRBV12-4 and TRBJ1-1; D is unclear. The CDR3 is 11 amino acids. V shed 8 bases and J shed 5 bases, with 9 bases lying between them. CDR3 nucleotide sequence: TGTGCCAGCCTGGGGAGAACTGAAGCTTTCTTT. As protein: CASLGRTEAFF.

This chain uses TRBV27 with TRBJ2-7; 10 nucleotides match TRBD2. Looked up from germline, CDR1 is MNHEY and CDR2 is SMNVEV (reference sequence). Trimming at V came to 6 bases and at J to 4 bases, leaving 12 bases not matched to a gene. The CDR3 runs to 16 residues. For the CDR3, the DNA is TGTGCCAGCAGCTTAGGGGCCCCGACTAGCGGGTACGAGCAGTACTTC. Translating it yields CASSLGAPTSGYEQYF.

The CDR3 DNA reads as TGTGCCAGCAGTCCCCGGACGGTGATCATCTCTGGGGCCAACGTCCTGACTTTC. Residues: CASSPRTVIISGANVLTF. The rearrangement uses TRBV27 and TRBJ2-6, with D unresolved. Trimming pared 5 bases from V and 0 bases from J, leaving 17 bases between. The CDR3 loop spans 18 amino acids. Germline V gene sequence: CDR1 MNHEY, CDR2 SMNVEV (reference sequence).

This chain connects TRBV4-1 to TRBJ2-7; D is ambiguous. The CDR3 consists of 15 residues. The V gene lost 0 bases and the J gene lost 1 base, with 10 bases spanning the gap. Germline V lookup: CDR1 MGHRA, CDR2 YSYEKL. CDR3 amino acids: CASSQDGLKSYEQYF. CDR3 in DNA: TGCGCCAGCAGCCAAGATGGGCTAAAATCCTACGAGCAGTACTTC.

The CDR3 nucleotides read TGTGCCACCAGCAGACTAGGGACAGCCCAAGAGACCCAGTACTTC. It specifies CATSRLGTAQETQYF. This sequence joins TRBV15 and TRBJ2-5, with TRBD1 matching over 7 bases. V was clipped by 2 bases and J by 1 base; unmatched bases: 4. CDR3 size: 15 residues. Germline V gene sequence: CDR1 LNHNV, CDR2 YYDKDF (reference sequence).

The chain couples TRBV28 to TRBJ2-7; 7 bases fit TRBD2. Germline V gives CDR1 MDHEN, CDR2 SYDVKM. V lost 7 bases, J lost 8 bases, and 5 bases stayed unmatched. The CDR3 covers 11 residues. The CDR3 reads CASTAGTQQYF. CDR3 sequence (DNA): TGTGCCAGCACAGCGGGGACGCAGCAGTACTTC.

The V gene is TRBV29-1, the J gene TRBJ2-7, with TRBD2 matching over 10 bases. Germline loops: CDR1 SQVTM, CDR2 ANQGSEA. V lost 7 bases, J lost 0 bases, and 3 bases stayed unmatched. The CDR3 is 13 amino acids. As DNA, the CDR3 is TGCAGCGCCGGGACTAGCGACTCCTACGAGCAGTACTTC. Encoded protein: CSAGTSDSYEQYF.

This chain uses TRBV11-2 with TRBJ2-1, with 11 nucleotides matching TRBD2. The CDR3 is made up of 18 amino acids. V was pared by 1 base and J by 3 bases, with 8 bases of the junction left unmatched. Germline V gene sequence: CDR1 SGHAT, CDR2 FQNNGV. The CDR3 region is CASSLGRLAGGHYNEQFF. The CDR3 DNA sequence: TGTGCCAGCAGCTTAGGACGGCTAGCGGGAGGACACTACAATGAGCAGTTCTTC.

This chain connects TRBV4-1 to TRBJ1-2; D possibly corresponds to TRBD1 (5 bases). With 0 bases removed from V and 6 bases from J, the gap between germline ends came to 14 bases. Germline lookup yields CDR1 MGHRA and CDR2 YSYEKL. The CDR3 is 15 amino acids. Here the CDR3 DNA reads TGCGCCAGCAGCCAAGACAGGGACGGAACGGATGGCTACACCTTC. Its protein product is CASSQDRDGTDGYTF.

V is TRBV12-3 or TRBV12-4 and J is TRBJ1-2; tentative D call: TRBD1 (5 bases). The length of the CDR3 is 12 residues. Trimming shortened V by 6 bases and J by 8 bases, and 13 bases separated the two germline ends. CDR3 amino acids: CASRTQGGGYTF. Here the CDR3 DNA reads TGTGCCAGCAGGACCCAGGGCGGCGGCTACACCTTC.

V usage is TRBV28 and J usage is TRBJ2-3; D is possibly TRBD1 (5 bases). Germline CDR1 reads MDHEN; CDR2 reads SYDVKM. The V end lost 2 bases, the J end lost 4 bases, and 10 bases lay between the germline ends. This CDR3 is 14 amino acids long. The CDR3 bases are TGTGCCAGCAGTTTAGGGGCAGTGCCAGATACGCAGTATTTT. Translated: CASSLGAVPDTQYF.

V gene TRBV7-2 combines with J gene TRBJ2-1, with D hard to call. Germline assignment: CDR1 SGHTA and CDR2 FQGNSA. Trimming took off 1 base at V and 1 base at J, with 8 bases between the two ends. The CDR3 runs 15 residues. The CDR3 DNA is TGTGCCAGCAGCTTAGAGGGCGCTTCCTACAATGAGCAGTTCTTC. Its protein is CASSLEGASYNEQFF.

The chain carries TRBV27 and TRBJ2-5, with 7 nucleotides matching TRBD1. After removal of 5 bases from V and 2 bases from J, the junction contained 8 bases not matched to a gene. The CDR3 is made up of 15 amino acids. The V gene's germline CDR1 is MNHEY and CDR2 SMNVEV (reference sequence). CDR3 DNA sequence: TGTGCCAGCAGTCGTCTTGACAGGGTGCAAGAGACCCAGTACTTC. This translates into CASSRLDRVQETQYF.